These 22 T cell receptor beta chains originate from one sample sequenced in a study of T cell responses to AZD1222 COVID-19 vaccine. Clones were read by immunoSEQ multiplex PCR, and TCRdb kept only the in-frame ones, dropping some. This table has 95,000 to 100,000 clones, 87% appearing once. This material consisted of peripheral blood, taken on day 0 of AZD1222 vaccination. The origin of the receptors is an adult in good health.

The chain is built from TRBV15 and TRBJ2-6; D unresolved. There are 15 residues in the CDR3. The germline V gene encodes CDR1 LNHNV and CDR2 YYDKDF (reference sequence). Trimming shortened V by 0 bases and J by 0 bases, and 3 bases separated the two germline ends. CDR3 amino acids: CATSRDNSGANVLTF. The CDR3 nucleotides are TGTGCCACCAGCAGAGACAACTCTGGGGCCAACGTCCTGACTTTC.

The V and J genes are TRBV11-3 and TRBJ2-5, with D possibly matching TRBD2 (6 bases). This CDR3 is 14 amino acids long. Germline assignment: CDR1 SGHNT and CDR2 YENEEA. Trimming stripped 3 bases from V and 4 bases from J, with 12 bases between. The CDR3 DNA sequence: TGTGCCAGCAGCTTTTCCCGGGGGTCAGAGACCCAGTACTTC. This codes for CASSFSRGSETQYF.

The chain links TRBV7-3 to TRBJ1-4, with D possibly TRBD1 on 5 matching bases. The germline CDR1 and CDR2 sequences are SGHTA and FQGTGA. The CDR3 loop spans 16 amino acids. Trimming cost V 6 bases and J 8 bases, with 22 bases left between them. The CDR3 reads CASRFAPRVVGEKLFF. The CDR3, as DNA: TGTGCCAGCAGGTTCGCTCCCAGGGTTGTAGGGGAAAAACTGTTTTTT.

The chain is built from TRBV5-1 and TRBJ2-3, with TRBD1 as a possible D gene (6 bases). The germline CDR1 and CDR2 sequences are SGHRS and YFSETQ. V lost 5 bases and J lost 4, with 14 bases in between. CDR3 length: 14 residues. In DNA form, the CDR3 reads TGCGCCAGCAGGACGGGACATCAAGCAGATACGCAGTATTTT. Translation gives CASRTGHQADTQYF.

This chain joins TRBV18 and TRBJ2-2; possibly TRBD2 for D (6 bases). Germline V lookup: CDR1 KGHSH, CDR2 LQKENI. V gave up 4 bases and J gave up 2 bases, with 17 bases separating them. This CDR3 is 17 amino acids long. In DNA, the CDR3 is TGTGCCAGCTCACTCCGGGAGCGCAGTGCAAACACCGGGGAGCTGTTTTTT. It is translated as CASSLRERSANTGELFF.

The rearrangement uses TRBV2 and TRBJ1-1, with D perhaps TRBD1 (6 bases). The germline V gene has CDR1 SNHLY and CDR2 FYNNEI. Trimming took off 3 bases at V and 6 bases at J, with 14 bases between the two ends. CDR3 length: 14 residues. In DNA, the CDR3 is TGTGCCAGCAGTGAGACTACAGGGACCGCTGAAGCTTTCTTT. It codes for CASSETTGTAEAFF. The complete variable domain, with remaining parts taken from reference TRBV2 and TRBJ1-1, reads EPEVTQTPSHQVTQMGQEVILRCVPISNHLYFYWYRQILGQKVEFLVSFYNNEISEKSEIFDDQFSVERPDGSNFTLKIRSTKLEDSAMYFCASSETTGTAEAFFGQGTRLTVV.

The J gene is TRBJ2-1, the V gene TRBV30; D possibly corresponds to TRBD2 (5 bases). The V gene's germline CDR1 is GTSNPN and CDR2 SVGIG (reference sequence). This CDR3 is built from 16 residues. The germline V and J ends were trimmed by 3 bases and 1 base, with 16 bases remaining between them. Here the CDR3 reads CAWRIWRASSYNEQFF. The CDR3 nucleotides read TGTGCCTGGAGAATTTGGCGGGCTAGTTCCTACAATGAGCAGTTCTTC.

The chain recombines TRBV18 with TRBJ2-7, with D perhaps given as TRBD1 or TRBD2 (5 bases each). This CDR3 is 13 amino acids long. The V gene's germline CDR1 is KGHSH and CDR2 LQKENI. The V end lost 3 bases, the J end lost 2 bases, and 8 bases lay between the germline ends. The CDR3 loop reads CASSPGEAYEQYF. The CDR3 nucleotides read TGTGCCAGCTCACCGGGGGAAGCCTACGAGCAGTACTTC.

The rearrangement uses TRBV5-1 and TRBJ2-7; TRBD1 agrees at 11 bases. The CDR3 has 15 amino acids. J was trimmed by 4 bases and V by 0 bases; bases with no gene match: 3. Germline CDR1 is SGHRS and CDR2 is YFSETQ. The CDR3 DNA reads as TGCGCCAGCAGCTTGGGCCGGGACAGGGGGTACGAGCAGTACTTC. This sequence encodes CASSLGRDRGYEQYF.

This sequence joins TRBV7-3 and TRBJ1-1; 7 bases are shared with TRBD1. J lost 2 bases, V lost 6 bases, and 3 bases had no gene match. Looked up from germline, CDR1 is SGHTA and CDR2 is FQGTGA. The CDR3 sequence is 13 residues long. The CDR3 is CASSRQGNTEAFF. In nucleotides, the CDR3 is TGTGCCAGCAGTCGACAGGGCAACACTGAAGCTTTCTTT. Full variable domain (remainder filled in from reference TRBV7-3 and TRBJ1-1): GAGVSQTPSNKVTEKGKYVELRCDPISGHTALYWYRQSLGQGPEFLIYFQGTGAADDSGLPNDRFFAVRPEGSVSTLKIQRTERGDSAVYLCASSRQGNTEAFFGQGTRLTVV.

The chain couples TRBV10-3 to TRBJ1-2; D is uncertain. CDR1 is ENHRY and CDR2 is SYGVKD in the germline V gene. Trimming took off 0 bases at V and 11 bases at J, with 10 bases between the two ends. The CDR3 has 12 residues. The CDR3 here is CAISESMGGYTF. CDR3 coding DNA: TGTGCCATCAGTGAGTCGATGGGAGGATACACCTTC.

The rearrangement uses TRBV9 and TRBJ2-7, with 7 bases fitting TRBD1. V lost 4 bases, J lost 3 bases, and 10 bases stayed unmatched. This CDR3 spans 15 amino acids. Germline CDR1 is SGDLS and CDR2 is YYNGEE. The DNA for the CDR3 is TGTGCCAGCAGCCAGAATCCGGGACAGAACTACGAGCAGTACTTC. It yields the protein CASSQNPGQNYEQYF.

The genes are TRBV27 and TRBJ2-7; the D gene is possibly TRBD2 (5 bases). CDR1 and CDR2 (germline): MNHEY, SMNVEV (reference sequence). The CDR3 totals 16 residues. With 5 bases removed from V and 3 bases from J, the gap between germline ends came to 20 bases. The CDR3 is CASSLLVAGAVYEQYF. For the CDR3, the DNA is TGTGCCAGCAGTCTACTCGTGGCGGGCGCGGTCTACGAGCAGTACTTC.

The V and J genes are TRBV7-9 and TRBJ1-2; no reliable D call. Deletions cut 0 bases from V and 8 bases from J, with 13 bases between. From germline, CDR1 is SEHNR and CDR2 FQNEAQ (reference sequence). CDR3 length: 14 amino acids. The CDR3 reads CASSLARGELGYTF. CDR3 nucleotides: TGTGCCAGCAGCTTAGCGAGAGGAGAGTTGGGCTACACCTTC. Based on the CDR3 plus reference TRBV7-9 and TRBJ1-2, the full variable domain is DTGVSQNPRHKITKRGQNVTFRCDPISEHNRLYWYRQTLGQGPEFLTYFQNEAQLEKSRLLSDRFSAERPKGSFSTLEIQRTEQGDSAMYLCASSLARGELGYTFGSGTRLTVV.

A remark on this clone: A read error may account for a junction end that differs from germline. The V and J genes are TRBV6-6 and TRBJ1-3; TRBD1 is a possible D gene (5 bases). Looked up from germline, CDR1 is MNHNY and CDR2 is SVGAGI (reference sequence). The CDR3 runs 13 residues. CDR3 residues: CASSQTQGAGWDF. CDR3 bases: TGTGCCAGCAGTCAAACCCAGGGAGCCGGATGGGATTTT.

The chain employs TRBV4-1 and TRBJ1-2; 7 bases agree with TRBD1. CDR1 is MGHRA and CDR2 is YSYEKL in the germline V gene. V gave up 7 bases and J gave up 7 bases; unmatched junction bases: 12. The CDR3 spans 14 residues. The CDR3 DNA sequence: TGCGCCAGCACACTGAACAGGGGAAGACTTGGCTACACCTTC. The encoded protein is CASTLNRGRLGYTF.

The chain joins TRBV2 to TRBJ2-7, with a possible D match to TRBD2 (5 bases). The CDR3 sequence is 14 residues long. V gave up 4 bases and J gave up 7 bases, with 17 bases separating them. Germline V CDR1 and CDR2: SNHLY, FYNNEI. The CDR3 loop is CASSVGTPTGEQYF. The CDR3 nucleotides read TGTGCCAGCAGTGTAGGCACCCCTACGGGGGAGCAGTACTTC.

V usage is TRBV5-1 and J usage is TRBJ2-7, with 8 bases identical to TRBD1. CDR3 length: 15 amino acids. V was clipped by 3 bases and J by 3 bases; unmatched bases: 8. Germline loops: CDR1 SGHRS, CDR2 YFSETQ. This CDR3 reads CASSSRQGIDYEQYF. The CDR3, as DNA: TGCGCCAGCAGCTCTCGACAGGGGATCGACTACGAGCAGTACTTC. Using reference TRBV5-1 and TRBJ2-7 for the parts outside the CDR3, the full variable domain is KAGVTQTPRYLIKTRGQQVTLSCSPISGHRSVSWYQQTPGQGLQFLFEYFSETQRNKGNFPGRFSGRQFSNSRSEMNVSTLELGDSALYLCASSSRQGIDYEQYFGPGTRLTVT.

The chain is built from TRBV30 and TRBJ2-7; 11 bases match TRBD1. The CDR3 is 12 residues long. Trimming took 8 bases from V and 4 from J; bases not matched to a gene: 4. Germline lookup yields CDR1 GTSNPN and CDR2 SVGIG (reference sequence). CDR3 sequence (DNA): TGTGCCGGGACAGGGGGTGGGTACGAGCAGTACTTC. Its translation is CAGTGGGYEQYF.

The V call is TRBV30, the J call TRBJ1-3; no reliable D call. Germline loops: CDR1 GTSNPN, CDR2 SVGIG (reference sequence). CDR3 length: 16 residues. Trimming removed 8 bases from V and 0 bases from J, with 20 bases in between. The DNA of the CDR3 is TGTGCCCCCAGCGGAAACTTCAGACACTCTGGAAACACCATATATTTT. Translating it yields CAPSGNFRHSGNTIYF. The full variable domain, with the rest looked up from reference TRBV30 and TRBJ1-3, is SQTIHQWPATLVQPVGSPLSLECTVEGTSNPNLYWYRQAAGRGLQLLFYSVGIGQISSEVPQNLSASRPQDRQFILSSKKLLLSDSGFYLCAPSGNFRHSGNTIYFGEGSWLTVV.

This chain's CDR3 is CASKDYSTGELFF. DNA for the CDR3: TGTGCCAGCAAAGATTACAGCACCGGGGAGCTGTTTTTT. The chain uses TRBV9 and TRBJ2-2; D not resolved. The CDR3 is made up of 13 amino acids. CDR1 is SGDLS and CDR2 is YYNGEE in the germline V gene. With 6 bases removed from V and 4 bases from J, the gap between germline ends came to 10 bases. The entire variable domain, with the rest obtained from reference TRBV9 and TRBJ2-2, is as follows: DSGVTQTPKHLITATGQRVTLRCSPRSGDLSVYWYQQSLDQGLQFLIQYYNGEERAKGNILERFSAQQFPDLHSELNLSSLELGDSALYFCASKDYSTGELFFGEGSRLTVL.

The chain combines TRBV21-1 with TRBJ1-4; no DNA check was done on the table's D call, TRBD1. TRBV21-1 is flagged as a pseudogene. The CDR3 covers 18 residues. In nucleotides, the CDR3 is TGTGCCAGCAGCAAAATAGTCTCGACGGACAGAGTTAATGAAAAACTGTTTTTT. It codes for CASSKIVSTDRVNEKLFF.